This T cell receptor (beta chain) comes out of a study of blood T cell repertoires in COVID-19. About the research overall: T cells, B-cell-depleted T cells, or PBMCs supplied cDNA or gDNA.

The CDR3 is 14 amino acids. V lost 10 bases, J lost 2 bases, and 9 bases stayed unmatched. The germline CDR1 and CDR2 sequences are SNHLY and FYNNEI. Clinical history reported by participants formed the basis on which cohorts were assigned. In Cohort 3, a recovered donor had either two negative PCRs, clearance, or symptom resolution. Sequenced by immunoSEQ multiplex PCR; TCRdb stores in-frame clones only, minus some. This repertoire shows 150,000 to 200,000 clones, around 80% found once; its top ten account for about 12%. The sequenced sample consisted of PBMCs or T cells enriched from blood (not recorded which). The chain uses TRBV2 and TRBJ1-1, with TRBD1 matching over 8 bases. The TCR was taken from a man in his fifties who had recovered from COVID-19. Here the CDR3 reads CAIQRDRGNTEAFF. CDR3 DNA sequence: TGTGCCATCCAAAGAGACAGGGGTAACACTGAAGCTTTCTTT.